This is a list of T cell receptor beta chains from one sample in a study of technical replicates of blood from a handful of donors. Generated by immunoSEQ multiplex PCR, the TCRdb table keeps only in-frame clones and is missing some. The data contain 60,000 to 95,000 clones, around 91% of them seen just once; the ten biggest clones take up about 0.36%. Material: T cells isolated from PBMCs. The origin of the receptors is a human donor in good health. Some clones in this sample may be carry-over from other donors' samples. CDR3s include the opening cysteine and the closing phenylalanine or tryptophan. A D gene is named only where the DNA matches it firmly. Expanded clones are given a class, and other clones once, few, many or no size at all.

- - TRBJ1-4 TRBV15 CATSRDLEPQGAENEKLFF TGTGCCACCAGCAGAGATCTCGAGCCCCAGGGTGCGGAGAATGAAAAACTGTTTTTT
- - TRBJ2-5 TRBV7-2 CASSLQGLNSQETQYF TGTGCCAGCAGCTTACAGGGTCTCAATTCTCAAGAGACCCAGTACTTC
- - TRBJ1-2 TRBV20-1 CSASRTDGYTF TGCAGTGCTTCCCGGACAGACGGCTACACCTTC
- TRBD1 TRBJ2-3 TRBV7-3 CASSSTGMSTDTQYF TGTGCCAGCAGCTCGACAGGGATGAGCACAGATACGCAGTATTTT
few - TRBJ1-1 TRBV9 CASSVERGFNTEAFF TGTGCCAGCAGCGTAGAAAGGGGATTCAACACTGAAGCTTTCTTT
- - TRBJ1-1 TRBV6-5 CASSYRRNTEAFF TGTGCCAGCAGTTACCGGAGGAACACTGAAGCTTTCTTT
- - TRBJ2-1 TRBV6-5 CASSYRRGSYNEQFF TGTGCCAGCAGTTATAGGCGGGGCTCCTACAATGAGCAGTTCTTC
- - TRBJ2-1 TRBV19 CASSPNSGHLNEQFF TGTGCCAGTAGTCCGAACTCGGGACACTTGAATGAGCAGTTCTTC
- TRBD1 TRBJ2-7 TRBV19 CASSPTGGYEQYF TGTGCCAGTAGTCCGACAGGGGGCTACGAGCAGTACTTC
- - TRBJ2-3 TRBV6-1 CASSVMATGSTDTQYF TGTGCCAGCAGTGTGATGGCGACAGGTAGCACAGATACGCAGTATTTT
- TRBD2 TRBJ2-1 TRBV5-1 CASSRLAGASGVSYNEQFF TGCGCCAGCAGCCGACTAGCGGGAGCCTCGGGAGTGTCCTACAATGAGCAGTTCTTC
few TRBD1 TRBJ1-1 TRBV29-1 CSAYRGNTEAFF TGCAGCGCTTACAGGGGGAACACTGAAGCTTTCTTT
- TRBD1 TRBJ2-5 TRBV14 CASSQLQGEKETQYF TGTGCCAGCAGCCAACTACAGGGGGAAAAAGAGACCCAGTACTTC
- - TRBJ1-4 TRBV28 CASSGGQTPNEKLFF TGTGCCAGCAGCGGAGGACAGACCCCGAATGAAAAACTGTTTTTT
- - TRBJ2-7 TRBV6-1 CASSEHRWVQYF TGTGCCAGCAGTGAACACAGGTGGGTGCAGTACTTC
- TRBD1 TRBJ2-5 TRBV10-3 CAISDREETQYF TGTGCCATATCGGACAGGGAGGAGACCCAGTACTTC
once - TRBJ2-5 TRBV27 CASSLIPPTAGETQYF TGTGCCAGCAGTTTAATTCCCCCGACAGCGGGAGAGACCCAGTACTTC
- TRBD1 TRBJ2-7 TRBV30 CAWRTGRTSYEQYF TGTGCCTGGCGGACAGGCAGGACCTCCTACGAGCAGTACTTC
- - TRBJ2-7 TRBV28 CASSLTRRQYF TGTGCCAGCAGTTTGACTAGAAGGCAGTACTTC
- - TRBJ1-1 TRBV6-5 CASKAQHLNTEAFF TGTGCCAGCAAAGCACAGCATTTGAACACTGAAGCTTTCTTT
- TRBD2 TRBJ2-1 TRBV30 CVAGGSGNEQFF TGTGTAGCGGGGGGGTCCGGCAATGAGCAGTTCTTC
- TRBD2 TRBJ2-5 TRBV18 CASSYRGLAGVTSETQYF TGTGCCAGCTCTTACCGGGGACTAGCGGGGGTGACTTCAGAGACCCAGTACTTC
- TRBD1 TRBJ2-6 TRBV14 CASSKTGGIAGANVLTF TGTGCCAGCAGCAAAACAGGGGGAATCGCTGGGGCCAACGTCCTGACTTTC
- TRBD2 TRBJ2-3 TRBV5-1 CASSLGLAGGPDTQYF TGCGCCAGCAGCTTGGGTTTAGCGGGGGGGCCAGATACGCAGTATTTT
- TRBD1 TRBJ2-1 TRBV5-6 CASSLEGAYNEQFF TGTGCCAGCAGCTTGGAGGGGGCGTACAATGAGCAGTTCTTC
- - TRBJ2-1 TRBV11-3 CASSLDPRGGANNEFF TGTGCCAGCAGCTTAGATCCCCGCGGGGGCGCGAACAATGAGTTCTTC
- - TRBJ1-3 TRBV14 CASSHSSVSKRLSGNTIYF TGTGCCAGCAGCCATTCGTCGGTCTCAAAGCGCCTCTCTGGAAACACCATATATTTT
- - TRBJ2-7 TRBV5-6 CASSFLSEQYF TGTGCCAGCAGCTTCCTCAGCGAGCAGTACTTC
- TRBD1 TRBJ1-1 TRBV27 CASSPTGENTEAFF TGTGCCAGCAGCCCGACAGGGGAGAACACTGAAGCTTTCTTT
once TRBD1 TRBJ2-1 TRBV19 CASSRDRDDEQFF TGTGCCAGTAGTAGGGACAGGGACGATGAGCAGTTCTTC
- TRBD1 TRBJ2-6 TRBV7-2 CASSLTGGAGANVLTF TGTGCCAGCAGCTTGACAGGGGGCGCTGGGGCCAACGTCCTGACTTTC
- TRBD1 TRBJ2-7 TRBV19 CASSIDPGGYEQYF TGTGCCAGTAGTATAGATCCAGGGGGCTACGAGCAGTACTTC
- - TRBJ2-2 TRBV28 CASKLDRGRTGELFF TGTGCCAGTAAATTGGACAGAGGACGGACCGGGGAGCTGTTTTTT
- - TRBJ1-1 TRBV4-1 CASSLRGSEAFF TGCGCCAGCAGCCTCAGGGGTTCGGAAGCTTTCTTT
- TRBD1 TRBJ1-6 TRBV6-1 CASSEWDSTLNSPLHF TGTGCCAGCAGTGAGTGGGACAGTACACTTAATTCACCCCTCCACTTT
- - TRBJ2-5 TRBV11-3 CASSPDRGETQYF TGTGCCAGCAGCCCCGACCGGGGGGAGACCCAGTACTTC
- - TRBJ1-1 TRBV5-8 CASSLTREAFF TGTGCCAGCAGTCTTACTCGTGAAGCTTTCTTT
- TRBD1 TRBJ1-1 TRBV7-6 CASSTGQDNEAFF TGTGCCAGCAGTACGGGACAGGATAATGAAGCTTTCTTT
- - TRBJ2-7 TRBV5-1 CASSLAGNSYEQYF TGCGCCAGCAGCTTGGCCGGGAATTCCTACGAGCAGTACTTC
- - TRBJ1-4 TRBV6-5 CASSSDEKLFF TGTGCCAGCAGTTCTGATGAAAAACTGTTTTTT
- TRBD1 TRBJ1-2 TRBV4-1 CASRHPGTGYGYTF TGCGCCAGCAGGCACCCCGGGACAGGGTACGGCTACACCTTC
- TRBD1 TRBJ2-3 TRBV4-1 CASSPLGQAWTQYF TGCGCCAGCAGCCCCCTGGGACAGGCTTGGACGCAGTATTTT
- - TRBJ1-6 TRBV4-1 CASSQGYPGSSSPLHF TGCGCCAGCAGCCAGGGGTATCCAGGGTCGAGTTCACCCCTCCACTTT
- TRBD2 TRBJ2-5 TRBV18 CASSPIAGEETQYF TGTGCCAGCTCACCAATAGCGGGGGAAGAGACCCAGTACTTC
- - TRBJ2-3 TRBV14 CASSQGHLADTQYF TGTGCCAGCAGCCAAGGACACCTCGCAGATACGCAGTATTTT